What follows describes a single T cell receptor beta chain. This sample stems from a study of OX40 agonist ivuxolimab in advanced cancers. Study overall: Clinicians treated patients with ivuxolimab, an agonistic anti-OX40 (CD134) antibody. Participants, approximately 81% male, averaged approximately 65 years of age, ranging from roughly 20 to 85. Participants could have had prior anti-PD-1, anti-PD-L1 or anti-CTLA-4 therapy, and around 40% had some.

The CDR3 covers 18 residues. Germline V gene sequence: CDR1 SGHNT, CDR2 YYREEE (reference sequence). V trimming: 0 bases; J trimming: 5 bases; junction bases outside the gene matches: 13. Sequencing was performed with immunoSEQ multiplex PCR; in TCRdb, only in-frame clones are kept and a portion is missing. Among 50,000 or so clones listed, over 85% were seen once. Systemic immunosuppression or a history of autoimmune disease excluded patients. The genes are TRBV5-4 and TRBJ2-3; 9 bases are a match to TRBD2. The clonotype was recovered from an adult with an advanced solid tumor such as melanoma, head and neck, liver or kidney cancer. Sequencing was performed on CD4+ or CD8+ T cells sorted from blood, taken in a trial of the OX40 agonist ivuxolimab. The CDR3 DNA follows: TGTGCCAGCAGCTTGGGGGAACTAGCGGGCCGGGAGTTAGATACGCAGTATTTT. Protein sequence: CASSLGELAGRELDTQYF.